This is a list of T cell receptor beta chains from one sample in a study of T cells after yellow fever vaccination. TCRdb re-called the 5' RACE reads with MiXCR, one entry per CDR3 protein. The table lists 300,000 or so distinct CDR3 sequences, approximately 12% of them singletons. The source material was CD4+ T cells sorted from PBMCs, sampled 45 days after the yellow fever booster vaccination. Receptors were obtained from a man aged 25 to 40 who received the YFV17D yellow fever vaccine. The CDR3 runs from the conserved cysteine through the conserved F or W. A D gene is named only where the DNA matches it firmly. The size field is filled for only some rows; it gives once, few, many or a size class.

V	D	size	J	DNA	CDR3
TRBV7-9	TRBD2	-	TRBJ2-5	TGTGCCAGCAGCTCTATAGGGGAGGGGAGTCACCAAGAGACCCAGTACTTC	CASSSIGEGSHQETQYF
TRBV6-2/TRBV6-3	-	-	TRBJ1-5	TGTGCCAGCAGTTCGGAGGGGAGAAAGGGCAATCAGCCCCAGCATTTT	CASSSEGRKGNQPQHF
TRBV7-9	TRBD1	-	TRBJ1-1	TGTGCCAGCAGCTTAGCGACAGGGCGGACTGAAGCTTTCTTT	CASSLATGRTEAFF
TRBV7-2	TRBD2	few	TRBJ2-5	TGTGCCAGCAGCACTGGACTAGCGGGAGGTAAAGAGACCCAGTACTTC	CASSTGLAGGKETQYF
TRBV4-3	-	-	TRBJ1-2	TGCGCCAGCAGCCAAGCATTATACAGCAACTATGGCTACACCTTC	CASSQALYSNYGYTF
TRBV7-2	TRBD2	-	TRBJ2-3	TGTGCCAGCAGCCCTAGCGGGAGGTTTTGGTCCGGGCAGTATTTT	CASSPSGRFWSGQYF
TRBV7-2	TRBD2	-	TRBJ2-7	TGTGCCAGCAGCTCAGCGGGAGGGCCCACCTACGAGCAGTACTTC	CASSSAGGPTYEQYF
TRBV6-1	TRBD1	few	TRBJ2-7	TGTGCCAGCAGCAGCTACAGGGGAACGCCGTACGAGCAGTACTTC	CASSSYRGTPYEQYF
TRBV6-5	-	-	TRBJ1-6	TGTGCCAGCAGTTTTGAGAGGCAAAATTCACCCCTCCACTTT	CASSFERQNSPLHF
TRBV7-2	TRBD1	many	TRBJ2-7	TGTGCCAGCAGCTTAAGGGGACAGGGGCTCACCTACGAGCAGTACTTC	CASSLRGQGLTYEQYF
TRBV3-1	TRBD2	few	TRBJ2-1	TGTGCCAGCAGCCAGGCGGGAGGGGGCAATGAGCAGTTCTTC	CASSQAGGGNEQFF